This TCR beta chain was sequenced during a study of T cell repertoires in cytomegalovirus infection. Using its own MiXCR run on the reads, TCRdb lists one record per CDR3 protein. The sample carries fewer than 950,000 distinct CDR3 sequences, over 25% recorded once. Comment on this clonotype: The antigen is undetermined.

Germline CDR1 reads SGHTA; CDR2 reads FQGNSA. The CDR3 spans 11 residues. The V and J ends lost 5 bases and 7 bases respectively, with 9 bases between them. This chain links TRBV7-2 with TRBJ2-7; D unclear. This material consisted of cultured CD8+ T cells from PBMCs, taken from culture after CMV antigen stimulation. The TCR was taken from a human donor in good health (CMV status not recorded). Some clones in this sample may be carry-over from other donors' samples. The CDR3 protein is CASSPAWEQYF. The CDR3 coding sequence is TGTGCCAGCAGCCCCGCGTGGGAGCAGTACTTC.